The following is a T cell receptor beta chain sequence with its context. Its specificity is unknown. MiXCR was run by TCRdb on the reads, yielding one entry per CDR3 protein. This sample has 300,000 or so distinct CDR3 sequences; approximately 25% occur once, and the top ten carry roughly 13%. This specimen belongs to a study of T cell repertoires in cytomegalovirus infection. Across the study: Indications came from public TCR beta signatures; they pointed to CMV infection and to a matching HLA type.

Notes on the study in general: The ex vivo response was dominated by HLA-C-restricted CMV-specific TCR beta clonotypes.

Germline assignment: CDR1 SGHTA and CDR2 FQGNSA. The CDR3 loop spans 15 amino acids. Germline trimming cut 6 bases from V and 2 bases from J; bases unmatched to any gene: 5. The clonotype originates from a human donor in good health (CMV status not recorded). Some clones in this sample may be carry-over from other donors' samples. Specimen: cultured PBMCs, collected from culture after CMV antigen stimulation. The V gene is TRBV7-2, the J gene TRBJ2-3, with 10 bases that match TRBD2. The CDR3, as DNA: TGTGCCAGCAGTGCCGGGACTAGCGTCACAGATACGCAGTATTTT. Protein product: CASSAGTSVTDTQYF.